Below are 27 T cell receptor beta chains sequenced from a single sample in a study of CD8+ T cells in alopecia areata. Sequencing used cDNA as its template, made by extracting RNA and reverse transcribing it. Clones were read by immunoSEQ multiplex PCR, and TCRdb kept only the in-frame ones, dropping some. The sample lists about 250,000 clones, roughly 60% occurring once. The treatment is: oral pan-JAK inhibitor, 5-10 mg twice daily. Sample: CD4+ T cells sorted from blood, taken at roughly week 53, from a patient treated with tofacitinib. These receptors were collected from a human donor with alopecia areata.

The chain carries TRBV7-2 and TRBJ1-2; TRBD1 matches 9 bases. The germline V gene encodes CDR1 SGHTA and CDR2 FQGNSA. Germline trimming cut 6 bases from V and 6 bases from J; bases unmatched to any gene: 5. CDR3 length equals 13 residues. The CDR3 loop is CASRGQGFHGYTF. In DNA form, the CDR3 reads TGTGCCAGCAGAGGACAGGGGTTTCATGGCTACACCTTC.

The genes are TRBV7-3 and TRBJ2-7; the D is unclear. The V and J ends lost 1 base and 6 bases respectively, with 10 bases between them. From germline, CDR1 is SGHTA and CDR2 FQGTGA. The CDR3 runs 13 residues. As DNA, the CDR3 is TGTGCCAGCAGCTTAAGTCCGTCAGGCGAGCAGTACTTC. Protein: CASSLSPSGEQYF.

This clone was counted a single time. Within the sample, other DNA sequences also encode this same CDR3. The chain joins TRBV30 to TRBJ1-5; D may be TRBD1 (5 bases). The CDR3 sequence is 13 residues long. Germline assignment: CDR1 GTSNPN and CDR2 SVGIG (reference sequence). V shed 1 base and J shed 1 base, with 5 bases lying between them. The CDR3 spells CAWSAGSNQPQHF. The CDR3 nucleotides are TGTGCCTGGAGTGCAGGGAGCAATCAGCCCCAGCATTTT.

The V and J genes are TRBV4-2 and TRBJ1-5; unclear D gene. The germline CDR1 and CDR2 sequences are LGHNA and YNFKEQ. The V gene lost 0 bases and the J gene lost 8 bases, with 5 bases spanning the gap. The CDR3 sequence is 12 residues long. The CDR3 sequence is CASSQEGKPQHF. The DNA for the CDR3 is TGTGCCAGCAGCCAAGAGGGGAAGCCCCAGCATTTT.

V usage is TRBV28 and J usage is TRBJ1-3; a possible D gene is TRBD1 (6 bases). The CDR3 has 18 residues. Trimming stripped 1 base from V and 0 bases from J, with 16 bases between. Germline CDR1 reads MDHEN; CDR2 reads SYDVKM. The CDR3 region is CASSLFNRQAVSGNTIYF. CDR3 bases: TGTGCCAGCAGTTTATTCAACCGACAGGCAGTCTCTGGAAACACCATATATTTT.

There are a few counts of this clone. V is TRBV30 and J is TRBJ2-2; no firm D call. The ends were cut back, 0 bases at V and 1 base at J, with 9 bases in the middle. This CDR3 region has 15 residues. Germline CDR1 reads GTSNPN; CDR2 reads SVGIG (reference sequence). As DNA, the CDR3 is TGTGCCTGGAGTGTAGGGCTCATGAACACCGGGGAGCTGTTTTTT. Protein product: CAWSVGLMNTGELFF.

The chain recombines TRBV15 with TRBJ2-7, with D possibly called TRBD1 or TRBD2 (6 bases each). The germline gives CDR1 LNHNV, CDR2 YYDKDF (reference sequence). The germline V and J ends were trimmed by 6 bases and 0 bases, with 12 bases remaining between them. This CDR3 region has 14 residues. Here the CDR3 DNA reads TGTGCCACCAGTGAGGGGGGTCCCTCCTACGAGCAGTACTTC. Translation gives CATSEGGPSYEQYF. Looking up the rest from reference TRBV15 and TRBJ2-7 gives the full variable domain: DAMVIQNPRYQVTQFGKPVTLSCSQTLNHNVMYWYQQKSSQAPKLLFHYYDKDFNNEADTPDNFQSRRPNTSFCFLDIRSPGLGDTAMYLCATSEGGPSYEQYFGPGTRLTVT.

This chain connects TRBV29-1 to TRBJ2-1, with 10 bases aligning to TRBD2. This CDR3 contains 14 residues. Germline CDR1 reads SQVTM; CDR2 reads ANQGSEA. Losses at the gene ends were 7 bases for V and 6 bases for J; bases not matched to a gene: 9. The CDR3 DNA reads TGCAGCGCTGGTATAGCGGGGGGACTCAATGAGCAGTTCTTC. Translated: CSAGIAGGLNEQFF.

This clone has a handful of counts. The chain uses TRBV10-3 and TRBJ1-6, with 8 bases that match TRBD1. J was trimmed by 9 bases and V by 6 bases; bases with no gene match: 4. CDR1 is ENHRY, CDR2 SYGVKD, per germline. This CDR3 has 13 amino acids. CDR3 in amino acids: CAISGQGGSPLHF. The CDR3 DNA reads TGTGCCATCAGCGGACAGGGAGGTTCACCCCTCCACTTT.

CDR3 protein: CASSLVSGVPGTQYF. For the CDR3, the DNA is TGTGCCAGCAGCTTAGTTAGCGGGGTACCAGGGACCCAGTACTTC. The gene calls are TRBV7-2 and TRBJ2-5, with 8 bases matching TRBD2. The CDR3 extends over 15 amino acids. Germline assignment: CDR1 SGHTA and CDR2 FQGNSA. The V and J ends lost 1 base and 7 bases, in that order; junction bases with no gene match: 8.

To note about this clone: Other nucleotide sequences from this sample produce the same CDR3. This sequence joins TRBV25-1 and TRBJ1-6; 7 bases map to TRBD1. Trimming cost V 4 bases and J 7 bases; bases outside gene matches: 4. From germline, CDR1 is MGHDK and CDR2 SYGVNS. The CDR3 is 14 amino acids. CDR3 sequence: CASSVQGNNSPLHF. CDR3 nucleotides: TGTGCCAGCAGTGTACAGGGGAACAATTCACCCCTCCACTTT.

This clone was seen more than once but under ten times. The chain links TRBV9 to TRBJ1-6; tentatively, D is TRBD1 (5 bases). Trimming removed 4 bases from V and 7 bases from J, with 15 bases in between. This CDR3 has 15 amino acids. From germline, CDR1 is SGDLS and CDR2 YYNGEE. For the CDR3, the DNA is TGTGCCAGCAGCTGGGGGACGGATCGGAATTCACCCCTCCACTTT. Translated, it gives CASSWGTDRNSPLHF.

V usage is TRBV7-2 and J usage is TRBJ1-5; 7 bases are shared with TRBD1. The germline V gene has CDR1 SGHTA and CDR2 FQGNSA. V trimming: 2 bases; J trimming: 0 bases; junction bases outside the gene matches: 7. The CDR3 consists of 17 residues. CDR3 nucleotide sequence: TGTGCCAGCAGCTTAAGGGACAGCCGTATTAGCAATCAGCCCCAGCATTTT. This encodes CASSLRDSRISNQPQHF.

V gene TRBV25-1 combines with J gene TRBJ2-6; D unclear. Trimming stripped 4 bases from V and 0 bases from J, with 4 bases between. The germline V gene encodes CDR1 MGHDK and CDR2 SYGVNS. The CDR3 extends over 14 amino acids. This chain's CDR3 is CASSGLSGANVLTF. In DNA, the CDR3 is TGTGCCAGCAGTGGCCTCTCTGGGGCCAACGTCCTGACTTTC.

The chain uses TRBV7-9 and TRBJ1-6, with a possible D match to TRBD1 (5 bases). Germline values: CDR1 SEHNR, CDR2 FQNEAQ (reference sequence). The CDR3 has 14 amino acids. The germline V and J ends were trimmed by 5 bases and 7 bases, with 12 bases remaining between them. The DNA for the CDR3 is TGTGCCAGCAGCAAACAGGACGGGAATTCACCCCTCCACTTT. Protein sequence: CASSKQDGNSPLHF.

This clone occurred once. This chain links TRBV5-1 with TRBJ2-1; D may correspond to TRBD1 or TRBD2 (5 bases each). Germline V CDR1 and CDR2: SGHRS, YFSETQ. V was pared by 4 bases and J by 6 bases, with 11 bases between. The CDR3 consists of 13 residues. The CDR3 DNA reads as TGCGCCAGCAGCAAAGGGACGGTCAATGAGCAGTTCTTC. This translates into CASSKGTVNEQFF.

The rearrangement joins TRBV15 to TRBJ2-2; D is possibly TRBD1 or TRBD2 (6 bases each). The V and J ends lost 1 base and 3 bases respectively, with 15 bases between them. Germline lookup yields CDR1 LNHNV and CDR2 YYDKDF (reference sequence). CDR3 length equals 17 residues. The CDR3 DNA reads TGTGCCACCAGCAGAGCTGGGGGGCGCTGGGACACCGGGGAGCTGTTTTTT. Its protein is CATSRAGGRWDTGELFF. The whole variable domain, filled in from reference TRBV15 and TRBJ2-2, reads DAMVIQNPRYQVTQFGKPVTLSCSQTLNHNVMYWYQQKSSQAPKLLFHYYDKDFNNEADTPDNFQSRRPNTSFCFLDIRSPGLGDTAMYLCATSRAGGRWDTGELFFGEGSRLTVL.

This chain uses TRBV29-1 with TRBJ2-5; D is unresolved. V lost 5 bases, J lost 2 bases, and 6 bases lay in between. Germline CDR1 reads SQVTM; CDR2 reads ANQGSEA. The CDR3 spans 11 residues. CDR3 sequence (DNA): TGCAGCGTTAGGAAACAAGAGACCCAGTACTTC. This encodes CSVRKQETQYF. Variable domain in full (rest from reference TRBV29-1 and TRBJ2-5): SAVISQKPSRDICQRGTSLTIQCQVDSQVTMMFWYRQQPGQSLTLIATANQGSEATYESGFVIDKFPISRPNLTFSTLTVSNMSPEDSSIYLCSVRKQETQYFGPGTRLLVL.

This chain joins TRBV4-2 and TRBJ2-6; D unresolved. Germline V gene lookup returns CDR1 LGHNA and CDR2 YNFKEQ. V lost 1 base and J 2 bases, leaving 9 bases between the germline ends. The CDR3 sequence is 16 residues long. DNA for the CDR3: TGTGCCAGCAGCCAAGCGTTAAGAGCTGGGGCCAACGTCCTGACTTTC. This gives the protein CASSQALRAGANVLTF.

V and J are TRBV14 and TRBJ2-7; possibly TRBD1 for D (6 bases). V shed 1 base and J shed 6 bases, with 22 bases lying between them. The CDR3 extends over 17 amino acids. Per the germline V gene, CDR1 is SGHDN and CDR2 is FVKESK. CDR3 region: CASSQVLGQGPSGEQYF. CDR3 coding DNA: TGTGCCAGCAGCCAAGTTCTCGGGCAGGGGCCGTCTGGCGAGCAGTACTTC.

CDR3 protein: CASSGQAFLEQYF. In DNA form, the CDR3 reads TGTGCCAGTAGCGGGCAGGCGTTCCTCGAGCAGTACTTC. The chain links TRBV19 to TRBJ2-7; D is uncertain. Germline lookup yields CDR1 LNHDA and CDR2 SQIVND (reference sequence). V gave up 6 bases and J gave up 6 bases, with 15 bases separating them. This CDR3 contains 13 residues.

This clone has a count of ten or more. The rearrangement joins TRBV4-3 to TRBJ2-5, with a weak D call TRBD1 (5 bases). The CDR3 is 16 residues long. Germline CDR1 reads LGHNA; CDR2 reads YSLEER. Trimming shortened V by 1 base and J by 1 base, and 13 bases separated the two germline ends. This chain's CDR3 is CASSQGQGTLQETQYF. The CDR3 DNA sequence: TGCGCCAGCAGCCAAGGGCAGGGTACCCTCCAAGAGACCCAGTACTTC.

The CDR3 region is CASSYGGTPNGYTF. CDR3 nucleotides: TGTGCCAGCAGCTATGGCGGGACTCCTAATGGCTACACCTTC. This chain joins TRBV7-2 and TRBJ1-2; a weak D match, TRBD1 (5 bases). CDR3 length: 14 amino acids. CDR1 and CDR2 from the germline V gene are SGHTA and FQGNSA. V lost 4 bases and J lost 6, with 15 bases in between.

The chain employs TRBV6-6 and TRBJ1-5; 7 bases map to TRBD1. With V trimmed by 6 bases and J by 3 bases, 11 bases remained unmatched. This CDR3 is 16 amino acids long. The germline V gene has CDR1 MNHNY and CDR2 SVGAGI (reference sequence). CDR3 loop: CASSLLTGAINQPQHF. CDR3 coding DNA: TGTGCCAGCAGCCTCCTAACAGGGGCCATCAATCAGCCCCAGCATTTT.

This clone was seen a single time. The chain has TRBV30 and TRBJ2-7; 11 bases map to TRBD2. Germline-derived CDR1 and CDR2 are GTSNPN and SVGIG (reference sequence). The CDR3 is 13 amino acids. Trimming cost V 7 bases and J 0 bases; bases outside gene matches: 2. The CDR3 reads CALLAGDSYEQYF. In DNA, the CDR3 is TGTGCCTTACTAGCGGGGGACTCCTACGAGCAGTACTTC.

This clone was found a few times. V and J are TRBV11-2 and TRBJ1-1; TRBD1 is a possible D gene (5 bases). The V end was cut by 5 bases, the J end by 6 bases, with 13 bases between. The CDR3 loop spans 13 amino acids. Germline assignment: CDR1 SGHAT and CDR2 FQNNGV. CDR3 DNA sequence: TGTGCCAGCAGCCTCCGTCGGGGCTCTGAAGCTTTCTTT. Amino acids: CASSLRRGSEAFF. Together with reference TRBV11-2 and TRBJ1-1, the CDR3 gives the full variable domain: EAGVAQSPRYKIIEKRQSVAFWCNPISGHATLYWYQQILGQGPKLLIQFQNNGVVDDSQLPKDRFSAERLKGVDSTLKIQPAKLEDSAVYLCASSLRRGSEAFFGQGTRLTVV.

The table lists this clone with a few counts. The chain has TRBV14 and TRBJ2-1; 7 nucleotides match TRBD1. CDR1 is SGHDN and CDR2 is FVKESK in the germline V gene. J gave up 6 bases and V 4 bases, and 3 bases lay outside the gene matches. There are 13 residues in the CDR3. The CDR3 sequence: CASSRTGRNEQFF. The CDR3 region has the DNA TGTGCCAGCAGCCGGACAGGCCGCAATGAGCAGTTCTTC.